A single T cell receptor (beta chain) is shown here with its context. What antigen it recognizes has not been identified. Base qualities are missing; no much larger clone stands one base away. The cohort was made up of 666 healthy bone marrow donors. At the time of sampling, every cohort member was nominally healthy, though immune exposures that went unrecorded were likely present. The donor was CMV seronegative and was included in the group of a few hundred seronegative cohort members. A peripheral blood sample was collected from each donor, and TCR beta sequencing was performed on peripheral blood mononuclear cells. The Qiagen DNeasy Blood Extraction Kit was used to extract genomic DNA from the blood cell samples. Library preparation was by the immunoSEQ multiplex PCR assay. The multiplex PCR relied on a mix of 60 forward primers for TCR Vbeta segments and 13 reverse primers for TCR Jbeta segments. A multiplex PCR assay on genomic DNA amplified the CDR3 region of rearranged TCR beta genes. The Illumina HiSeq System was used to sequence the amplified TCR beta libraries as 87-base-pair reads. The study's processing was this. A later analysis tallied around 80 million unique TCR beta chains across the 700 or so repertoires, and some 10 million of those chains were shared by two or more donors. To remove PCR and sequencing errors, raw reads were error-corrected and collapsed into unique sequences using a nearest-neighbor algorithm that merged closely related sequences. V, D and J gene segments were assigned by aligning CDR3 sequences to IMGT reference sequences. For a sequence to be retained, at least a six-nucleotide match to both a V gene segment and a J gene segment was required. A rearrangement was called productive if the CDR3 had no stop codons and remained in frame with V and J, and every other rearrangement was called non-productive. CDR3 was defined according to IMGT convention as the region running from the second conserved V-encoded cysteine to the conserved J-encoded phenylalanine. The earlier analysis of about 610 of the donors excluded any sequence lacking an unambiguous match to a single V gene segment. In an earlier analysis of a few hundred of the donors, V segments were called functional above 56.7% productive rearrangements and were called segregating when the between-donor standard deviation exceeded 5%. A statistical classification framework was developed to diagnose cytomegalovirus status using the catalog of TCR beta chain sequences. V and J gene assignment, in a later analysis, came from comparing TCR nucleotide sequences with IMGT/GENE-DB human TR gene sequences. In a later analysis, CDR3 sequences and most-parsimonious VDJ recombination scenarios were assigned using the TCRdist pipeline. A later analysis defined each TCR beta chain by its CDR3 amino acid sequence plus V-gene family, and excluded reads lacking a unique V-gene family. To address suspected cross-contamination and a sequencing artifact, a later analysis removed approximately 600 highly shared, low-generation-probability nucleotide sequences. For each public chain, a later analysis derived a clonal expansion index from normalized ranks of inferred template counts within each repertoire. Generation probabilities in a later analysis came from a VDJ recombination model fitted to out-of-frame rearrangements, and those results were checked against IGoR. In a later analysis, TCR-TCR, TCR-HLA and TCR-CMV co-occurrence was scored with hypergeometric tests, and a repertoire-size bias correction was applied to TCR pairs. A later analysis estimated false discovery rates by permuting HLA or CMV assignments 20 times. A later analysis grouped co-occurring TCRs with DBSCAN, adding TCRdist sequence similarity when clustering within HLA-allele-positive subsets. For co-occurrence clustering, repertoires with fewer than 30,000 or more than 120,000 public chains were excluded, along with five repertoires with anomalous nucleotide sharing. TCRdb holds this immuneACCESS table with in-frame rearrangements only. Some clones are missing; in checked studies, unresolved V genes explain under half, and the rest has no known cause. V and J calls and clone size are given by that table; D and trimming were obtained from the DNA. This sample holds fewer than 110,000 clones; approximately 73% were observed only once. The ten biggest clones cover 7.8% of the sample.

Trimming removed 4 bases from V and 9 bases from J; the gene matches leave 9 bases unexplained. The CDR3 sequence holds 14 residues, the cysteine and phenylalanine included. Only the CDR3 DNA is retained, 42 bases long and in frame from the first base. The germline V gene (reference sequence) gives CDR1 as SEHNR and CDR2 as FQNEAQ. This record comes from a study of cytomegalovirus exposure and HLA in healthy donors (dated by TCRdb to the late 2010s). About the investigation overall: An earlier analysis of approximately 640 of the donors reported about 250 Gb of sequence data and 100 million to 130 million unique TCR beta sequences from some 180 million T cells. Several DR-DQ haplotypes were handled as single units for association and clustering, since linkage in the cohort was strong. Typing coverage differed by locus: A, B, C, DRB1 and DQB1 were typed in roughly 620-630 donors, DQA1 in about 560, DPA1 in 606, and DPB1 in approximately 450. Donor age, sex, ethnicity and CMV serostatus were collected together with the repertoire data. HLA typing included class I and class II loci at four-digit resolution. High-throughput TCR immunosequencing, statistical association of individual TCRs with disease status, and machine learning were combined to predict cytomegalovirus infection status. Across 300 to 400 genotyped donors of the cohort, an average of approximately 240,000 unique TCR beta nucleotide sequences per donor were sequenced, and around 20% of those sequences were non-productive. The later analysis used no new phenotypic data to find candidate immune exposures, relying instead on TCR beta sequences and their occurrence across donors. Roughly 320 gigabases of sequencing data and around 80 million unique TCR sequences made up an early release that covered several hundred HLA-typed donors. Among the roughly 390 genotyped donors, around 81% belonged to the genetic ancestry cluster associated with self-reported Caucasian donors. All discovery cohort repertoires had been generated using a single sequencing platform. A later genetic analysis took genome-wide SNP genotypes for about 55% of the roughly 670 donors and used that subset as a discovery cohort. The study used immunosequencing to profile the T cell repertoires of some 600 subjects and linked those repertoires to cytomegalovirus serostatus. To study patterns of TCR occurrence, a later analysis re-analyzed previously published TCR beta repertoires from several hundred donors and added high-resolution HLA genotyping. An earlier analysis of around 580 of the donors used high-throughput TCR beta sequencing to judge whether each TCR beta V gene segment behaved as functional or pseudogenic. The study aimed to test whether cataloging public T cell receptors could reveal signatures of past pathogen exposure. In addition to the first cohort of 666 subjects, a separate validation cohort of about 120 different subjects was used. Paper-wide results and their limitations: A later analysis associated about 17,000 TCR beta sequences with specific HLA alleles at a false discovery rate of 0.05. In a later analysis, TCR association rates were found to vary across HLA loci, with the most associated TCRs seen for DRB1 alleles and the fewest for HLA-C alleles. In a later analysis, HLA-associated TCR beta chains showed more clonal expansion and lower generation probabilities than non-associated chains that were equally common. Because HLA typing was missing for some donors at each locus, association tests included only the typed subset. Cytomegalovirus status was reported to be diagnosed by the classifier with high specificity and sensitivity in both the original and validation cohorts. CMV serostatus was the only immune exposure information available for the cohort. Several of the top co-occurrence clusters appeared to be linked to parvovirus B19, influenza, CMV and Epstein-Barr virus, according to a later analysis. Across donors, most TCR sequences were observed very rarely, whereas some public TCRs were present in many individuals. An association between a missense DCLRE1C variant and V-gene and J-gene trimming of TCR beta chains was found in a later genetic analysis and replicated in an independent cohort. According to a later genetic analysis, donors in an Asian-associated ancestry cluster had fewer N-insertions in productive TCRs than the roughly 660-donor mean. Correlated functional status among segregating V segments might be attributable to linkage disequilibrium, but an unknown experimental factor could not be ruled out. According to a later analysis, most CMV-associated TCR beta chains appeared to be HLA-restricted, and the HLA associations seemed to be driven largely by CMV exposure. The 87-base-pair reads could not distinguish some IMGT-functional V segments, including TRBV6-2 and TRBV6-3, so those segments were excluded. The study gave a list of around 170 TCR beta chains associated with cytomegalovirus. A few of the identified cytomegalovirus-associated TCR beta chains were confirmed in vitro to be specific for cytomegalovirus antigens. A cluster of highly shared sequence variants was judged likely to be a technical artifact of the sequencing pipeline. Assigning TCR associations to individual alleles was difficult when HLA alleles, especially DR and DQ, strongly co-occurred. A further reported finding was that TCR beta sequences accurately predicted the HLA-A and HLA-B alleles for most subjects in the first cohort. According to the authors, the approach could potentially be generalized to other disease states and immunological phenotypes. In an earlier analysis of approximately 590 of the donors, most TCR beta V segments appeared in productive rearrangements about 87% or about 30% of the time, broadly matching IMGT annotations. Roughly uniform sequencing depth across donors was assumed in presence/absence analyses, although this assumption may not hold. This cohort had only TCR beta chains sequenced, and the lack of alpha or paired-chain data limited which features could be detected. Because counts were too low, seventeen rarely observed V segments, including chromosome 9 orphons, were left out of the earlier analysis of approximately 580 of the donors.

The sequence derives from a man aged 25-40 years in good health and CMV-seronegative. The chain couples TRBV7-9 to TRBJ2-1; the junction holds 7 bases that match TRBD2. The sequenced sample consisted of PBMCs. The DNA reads TGTGCCAGCAGCTACGGCGCGGGGGAGGGTGAGCAGTTCTTC. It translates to CASSYGAGEGEQFF.